This T cell receptor (beta chain) originates from a study of T-cell reconstitution after alpha-beta-depleted transplantation in children. From germline, CDR1 is SGHRS and CDR2 YFSETQ. Trimming pared 0 bases from V and 0 bases from J, leaving 10 bases between. The CDR3 loop spans 16 amino acids. Unique molecular identifiers featured in how the TCRbeta library was prepared. TCRdb analysed the PCR reads with MiXCR anew, one entry per CDR3 protein. The sample has around 500,000 distinct CDR3 sequences, roughly an eighth seen once; the top ten hold around 6.1%. This clonotype showed up many times. This TCR was sampled from a human donor who donated a stem cell graft to a child with combined immunodeficiency. The material was PBMCs from the stem cell graft donor, obtained from the stem cell graft. This chain uses TRBV5-1 with TRBJ2-1; D uncertain. The CDR3 protein is CASSLDVAFSYNEQFF. The CDR3, as DNA: TGCGCCAGCAGCTTGGACGTCGCCTTCTCCTACAATGAGCAGTTCTTC.